The clone carrying this T cell receptor beta chain was recorded only once. Its specificity is not known. The record originates from a study of T cell responses to AZD1222 COVID-19 vaccine. Overall study findings and caveats: White British ancestry dominated among donors, who included more females, and clonal diversity was possibly underestimated. Seropositivity was recorded at baseline in only a handful of AZD1222 recipients. Two doses of AZD1222 preceded a rise in Spike-specific TCR breadth and depth. Reportedly, close to half of spike-specific TCRs are directed against unmutated variant regions.

The table came from immunoSEQ multiplex PCR; TCRdb's copy has only in-frame clones and leaves some out. Among 75,000 to 95,000 clones listed, roughly 85% were seen once. The TCR comes from an adult in good health. The specimen was peripheral blood, collected on day 0 of AZD1222 vaccination.

The DNA of the CDR3 is TGTGCCATCAGCGCCGGGACTAGCGGGGGCCAACAAGAGACCCAGTACTTC. Its translation: CAISAGTSGGQQETQYF. The rearrangement joins TRBV10-3 to TRBJ2-5; 14 bases align to TRBD2. J was trimmed by 2 bases and V by 6 bases; bases with no gene match: 8. This CDR3 has 17 amino acids. Germline CDR1 is ENHRY and CDR2 is SYGVKD.